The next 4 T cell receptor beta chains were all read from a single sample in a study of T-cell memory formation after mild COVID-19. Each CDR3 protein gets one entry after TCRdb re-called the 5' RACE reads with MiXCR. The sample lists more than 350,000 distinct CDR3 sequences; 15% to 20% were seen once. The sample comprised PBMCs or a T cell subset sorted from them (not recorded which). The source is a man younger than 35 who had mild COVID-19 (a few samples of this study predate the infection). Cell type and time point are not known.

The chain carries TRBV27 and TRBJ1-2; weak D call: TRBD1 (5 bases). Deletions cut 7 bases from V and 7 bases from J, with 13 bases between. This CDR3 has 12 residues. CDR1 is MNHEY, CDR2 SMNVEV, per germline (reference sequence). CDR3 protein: CASNHGGRGYTF. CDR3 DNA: TGTGCCAGCAATCACGGGGGTCGTGGCTACACCTTC.

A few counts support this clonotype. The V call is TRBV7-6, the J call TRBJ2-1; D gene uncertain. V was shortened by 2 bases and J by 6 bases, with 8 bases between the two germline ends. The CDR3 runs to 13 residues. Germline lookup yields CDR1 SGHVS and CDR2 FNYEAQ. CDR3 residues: CASSLRLINEQFF. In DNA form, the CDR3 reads TGTGCCAGCAGCTTAAGACTGATCAATGAGCAGTTCTTC.

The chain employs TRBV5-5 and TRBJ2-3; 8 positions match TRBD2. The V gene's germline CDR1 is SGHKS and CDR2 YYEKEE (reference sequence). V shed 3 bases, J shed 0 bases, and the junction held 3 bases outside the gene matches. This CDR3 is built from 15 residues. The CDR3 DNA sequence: TGTGCCAGCAGCTGGCGGGGGGTTAGCACAGATACGCAGTATTTT. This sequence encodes CASSWRGVSTDTQYF.

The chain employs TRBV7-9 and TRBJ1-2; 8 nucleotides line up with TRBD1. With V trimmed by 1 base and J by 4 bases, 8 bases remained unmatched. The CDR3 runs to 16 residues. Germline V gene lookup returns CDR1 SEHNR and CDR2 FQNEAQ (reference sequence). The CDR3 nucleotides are TGTGCCAGCAGCTTAGGACAGGGGCCGGGGAGCTATGGCTACACCTTC. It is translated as CASSLGQGPGSYGYTF.